This TCR beta chain was sequenced for a study of OX40 agonist ivuxolimab in advanced cancers. Across the study: Dose-escalation patients suffered from hepatocellular carcinoma, melanoma, renal cell or head and neck cancer. Broader study findings: Partial responders treated at 0.1-3.0 mg/kg exhibited clonal expansion among the lowest measured. Both CD4+ and CD8+ T cell populations in blood had undergone clonal expansion by week 6 at 0.1 to 3.0 mg/kg.

The repertoire was sequenced with immunoSEQ multiplex PCR; TCRdb's copy has only in-frame clones and lacks some. The sample lists roughly 56,000 clones, 82% seen once, with 3% to 4.5% in the top ten. Germline CDR1 reads SGDLS; CDR2 reads YYNGEE. The CDR3 runs 15 residues. V was cut by 0 bases and J by 5 bases, with 12 bases left in between. As for this clone: The antigen is not known.

Patients who had autoimmune disease history or got systemic immunosuppression were left out. The chain combines TRBV9 with TRBJ1-3, with D possibly matching TRBD1 (5 bases). The origin of this receptor is an adult with an advanced solid tumor such as melanoma, head and neck, liver or kidney cancer. The sequences come from CD4+ or CD8+ T cells sorted from blood, collected in a trial of the OX40 agonist ivuxolimab. CDR3 sequence: CASSVDLGARNTIYF. The CDR3 bases are TGTGCCAGCAGCGTAGACCTAGGGGCGCGAAACACCATATATTTT. The entire variable domain, with the rest obtained from reference TRBV9 and TRBJ1-3, is as follows: DSGVTQTPKHLITATGQRVTLRCSPRSGDLSVYWYQQSLDQGLQFLIQYYNGEERAKGNILERFSAQQFPDLHSELNLSSLELGDSALYFCASSVDLGARNTIYFGEGSWLTVV.